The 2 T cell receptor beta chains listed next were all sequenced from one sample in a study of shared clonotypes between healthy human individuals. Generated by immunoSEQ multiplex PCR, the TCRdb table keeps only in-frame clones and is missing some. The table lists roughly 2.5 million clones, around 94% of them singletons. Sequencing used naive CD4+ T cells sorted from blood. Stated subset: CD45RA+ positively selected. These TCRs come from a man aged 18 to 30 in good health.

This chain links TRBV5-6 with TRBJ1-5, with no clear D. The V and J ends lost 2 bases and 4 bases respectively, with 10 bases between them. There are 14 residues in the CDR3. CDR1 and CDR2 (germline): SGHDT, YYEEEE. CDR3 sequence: CASSFGLWNQPQHF. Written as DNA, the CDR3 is TGTGCCAGCAGCTTTGGACTGTGGAATCAGCCCCAGCATTTT.

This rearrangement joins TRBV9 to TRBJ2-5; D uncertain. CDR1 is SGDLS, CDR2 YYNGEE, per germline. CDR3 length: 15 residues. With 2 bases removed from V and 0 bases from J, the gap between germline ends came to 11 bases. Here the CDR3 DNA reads TGTGCCAGCAGCGTGGGCGGATTTTACCAAGAGACCCAGTACTTC. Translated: CASSVGGFYQETQYF.